This is a list of T cell receptor beta chains from one sample in a study of radiation and T cells in renal cell carcinoma. The method was immunoSEQ multiplex PCR; TCRdb's version includes in-frame clones alone and lacks a portion of them. This sample has some 20,000 clones, with roughly three fifths found just once. The sample here was tumor tissue, taken from a patient whose treatment was nephrectomy without radiotherapy. These TCRs come from a man in his fifties with renal cell carcinoma. CDR3s include the opening cysteine and the closing phenylalanine or tryptophan. Fields, in order: V gene, D gene, clone size, J gene, CDR3 protein, CDR3 DNA. The D gene is left open where the match is weak. Clone sizes are given selectively: once, few, many, or a class where the clone is expanded.

TRBV7-9	NA	NA	TRBJ1-1	CASSQALGTAFF	TGTGCCAGCAGCCAGGCATTAGGCACAGCTTTCTTT
TRBV6-5	TRBD2	NA	TRBJ2-7	CASSLSGSGYEQYF	TGTGCCAGCAGTCTTAGCGGGAGTGGGTACGAGCAGTACTTC
TRBV7-2	NA	few	TRBJ1-2	CASSPRRGRNYGYTF	TGTGCCAGCAGCCCTCGGAGAGGCCGTAACTATGGCTACACCTTC
TRBV18	NA	NA	TRBJ1-2	CASSPNAGLEGYTF	TGTGCCAGCTCGCCAAATGCAGGGCTAGAAGGCTACACCTTC
TRBV7-2	NA	NA	TRBJ2-7	CASSSQGFEQYF	TGTGCCAGCAGCTCACAGGGATTCGAGCAGTACTTC
TRBV4-1	TRBD1	NA	TRBJ1-4	CASSLGAGGSTNEKLFF	TGCGCCAGCAGCCTCGGGGCAGGGGGATCAACTAATGAAAAACTGTTTTTT
TRBV7-2	NA	NA	TRBJ1-1	CASSLDRGSTEAFF	TGTGCCAGCAGTTTAGACCGGGGCAGCACTGAAGCTTTCTTT
TRBV5-6	TRBD2	NA	TRBJ2-5	CASSFTRGGQETQYF	TGTGCCAGCAGCTTCACGCGGGGGGGTCAAGAGACCCAGTACTTC
TRBV5-6	TRBD1	NA	TRBJ1-2	CASSWDRANYGYTF	TGTGCCAGCAGCTGGGACAGGGCTAACTATGGCTACACCTTC
TRBV6-1	TRBD1	NA	TRBJ1-5	CASSLDRVNQPQHF	TGTGCCAGCAGTCTGGACAGGGTCAATCAGCCCCAGCATTTT
TRBV30	NA	NA	TRBJ2-1	CAWDGGRGSNEQFF	TGTGCCTGGGACGGGGGCAGGGGTAGCAATGAGCAGTTCTTC
TRBV9	TRBD2	NA	TRBJ2-1	CASSVVAGGGNEQFF	TGTGCCAGCAGCGTAGTGGCGGGAGGGGGGAATGAGCAGTTCTTC
TRBV7-8	NA	medium-sized	TRBJ2-1	CASSTRPWGGSSYNEQFF	TGTGCCAGCAGCACAAGGCCCTGGGGCGGAAGCTCCTACAATGAGCAGTTCTTC
TRBV30	TRBD1	few	TRBJ1-2	CAWSPETGSYYGYTF	TGTGCCTGGAGTCCTGAGACAGGGAGTTACTATGGCTACACCTTC
TRBV13	TRBD2	NA	TRBJ2-3	CASSLAGLAGRTDTQYF	TGTGCCAGCAGCTTAGCGGGACTAGCGGGGCGCACAGATACGCAGTATTTT
TRBV10-3	NA	NA	TRBJ2-5	CAISESEGQETQYF	TGTGCCATCAGTGAGTCGGAGGGGCAAGAGACCCAGTACTTC
TRBV4-1	NA	NA	TRBJ2-1	CASSQIDGGGNEQFF	TGCGCCAGCAGCCAAATTGATGGGGGAGGCAATGAGCAGTTCTTC
TRBV29-1	NA	few	TRBJ1-1	CSGGKNTEAFF	TGCAGCGGAGGAAAGAACACTGAAGCTTTCTTT
TRBV19	NA	few	TRBJ1-2	CASSIRRNYGYTF	TGTGCCAGTAGTATTCGGAGAAACTATGGCTACACCTTC
TRBV7-2	NA	NA	TRBJ2-7	CASSPWTEYEQYF	TGTGCCAGCAGCCCCTGGACGGAGTACGAGCAGTACTTC
TRBV7-3	NA	NA	TRBJ2-2	CASSENTGELFF	TGTGCCAGCAGCGAGAACACCGGGGAGCTGTTTTTT
TRBV5-6	TRBD1	NA	TRBJ2-1	CASSLALTWTGTYNEQFF	TGTGCCAGCAGCTTGGCCTTAACTTGGACAGGGACCTACAATGAGCAGTTCTTC